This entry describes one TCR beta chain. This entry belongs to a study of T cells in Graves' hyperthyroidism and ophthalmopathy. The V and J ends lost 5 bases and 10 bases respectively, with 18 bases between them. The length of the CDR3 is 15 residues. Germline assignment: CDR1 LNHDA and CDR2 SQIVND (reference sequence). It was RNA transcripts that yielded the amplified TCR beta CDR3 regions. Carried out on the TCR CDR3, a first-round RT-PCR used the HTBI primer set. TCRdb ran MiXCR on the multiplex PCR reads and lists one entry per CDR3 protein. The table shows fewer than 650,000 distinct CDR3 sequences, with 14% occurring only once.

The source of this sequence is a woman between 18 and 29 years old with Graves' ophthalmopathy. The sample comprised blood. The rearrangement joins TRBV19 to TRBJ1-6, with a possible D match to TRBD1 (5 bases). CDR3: CASSHTGAAGSPLHF. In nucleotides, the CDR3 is TGTGCCAGTAGTCATACTGGGGCCGCAGGGTCACCCCTCCACTTT. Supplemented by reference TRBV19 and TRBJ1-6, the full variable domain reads DGGITQSPKYLFRKEGQNVTLSCEQNLNHDAMYWYRQDPGQGLRLIYYSQIVNDFQKGDIAEGYSVSREKKESFPLTVTSAQKNPTAFYLCASSHTGAAGSPLHFGNGTRLTVT.